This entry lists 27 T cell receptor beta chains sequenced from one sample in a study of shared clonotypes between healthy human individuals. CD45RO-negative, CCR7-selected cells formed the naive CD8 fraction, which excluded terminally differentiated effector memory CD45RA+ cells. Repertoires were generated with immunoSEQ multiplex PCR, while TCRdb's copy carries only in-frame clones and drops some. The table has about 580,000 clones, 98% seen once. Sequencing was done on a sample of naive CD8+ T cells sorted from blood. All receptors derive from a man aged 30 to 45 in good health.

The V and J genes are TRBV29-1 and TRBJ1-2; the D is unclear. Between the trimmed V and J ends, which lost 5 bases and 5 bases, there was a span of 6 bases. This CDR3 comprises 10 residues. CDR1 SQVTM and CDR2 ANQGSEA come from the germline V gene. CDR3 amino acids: CSVLWYGYTF. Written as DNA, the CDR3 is TGCAGCGTTTTGTGGTATGGCTACACCTTC.

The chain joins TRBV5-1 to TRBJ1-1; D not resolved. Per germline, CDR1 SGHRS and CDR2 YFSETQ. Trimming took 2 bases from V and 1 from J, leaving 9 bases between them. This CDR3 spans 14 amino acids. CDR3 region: CASSLMRANTEAFF. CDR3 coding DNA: TGCGCCAGCAGCTTAATGAGGGCGAACACTGAAGCTTTCTTT.

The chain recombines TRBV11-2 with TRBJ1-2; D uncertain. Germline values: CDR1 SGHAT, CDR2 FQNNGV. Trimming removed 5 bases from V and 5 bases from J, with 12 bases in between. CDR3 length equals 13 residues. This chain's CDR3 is CASSPRAPYGYTF. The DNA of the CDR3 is TGTGCCAGCAGCCCCCGGGCCCCGTATGGCTACACCTTC.

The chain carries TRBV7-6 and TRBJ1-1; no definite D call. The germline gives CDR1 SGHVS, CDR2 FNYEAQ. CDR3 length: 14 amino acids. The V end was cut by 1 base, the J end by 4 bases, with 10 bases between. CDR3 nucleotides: TGTGCCAGCAGCTTAGGACGCGGGATCACTGAAGCTTTCTTT. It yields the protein CASSLGRGITEAFF. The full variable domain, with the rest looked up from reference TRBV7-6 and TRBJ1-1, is GAGVSQSPRYKVTKRGQDVALRCDPISGHVSLYWYRQALGQGPEFLTYFNYEAQQDKSGLPNDRFSAERPEGSISTLTIQRTEQRDSAMYRCASSLGRGITEAFFGQGTRLTVV.

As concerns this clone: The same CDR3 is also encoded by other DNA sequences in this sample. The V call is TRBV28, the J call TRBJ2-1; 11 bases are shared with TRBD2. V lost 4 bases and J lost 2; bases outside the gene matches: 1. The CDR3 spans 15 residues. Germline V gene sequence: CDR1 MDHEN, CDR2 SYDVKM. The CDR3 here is CASSSTSGTYNEQFF. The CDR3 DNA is TGTGCCAGCAGTTCGACTAGCGGGACCTACAATGAGCAGTTCTTC.

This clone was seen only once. The CDR3 region is CASSQEHPSYEQYF. The CDR3 coding sequence is TGTGCCAGCAGCCAAGAGCACCCGTCGTACGAGCAGTACTTC. The J gene is TRBJ2-7, the V gene TRBV4-2; D gene unclear. V shed 0 bases and J shed 4 bases, with 10 bases lying between them. CDR1 is LGHNA and CDR2 is YNFKEQ in the germline V gene. The CDR3 is 14 residues long.

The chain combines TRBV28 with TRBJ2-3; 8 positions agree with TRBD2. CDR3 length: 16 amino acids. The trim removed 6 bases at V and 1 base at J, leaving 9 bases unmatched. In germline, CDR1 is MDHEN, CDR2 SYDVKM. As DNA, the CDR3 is TGTGCCAGCAGCCGGGGGACTAGTCGACGCACAGATACGCAGTATTTT. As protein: CASSRGTSRRTDTQYF.

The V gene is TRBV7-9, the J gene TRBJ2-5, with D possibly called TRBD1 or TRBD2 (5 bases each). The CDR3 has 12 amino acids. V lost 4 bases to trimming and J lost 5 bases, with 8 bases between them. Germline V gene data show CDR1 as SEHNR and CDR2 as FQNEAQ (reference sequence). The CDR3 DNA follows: TGTGCCAGCAGCTCGGGACCTGAGACCCAGTACTTC. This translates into CASSSGPETQYF. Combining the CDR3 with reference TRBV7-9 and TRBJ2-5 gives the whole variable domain DTGVSQNPRHKITKRGQNVTFRCDPISEHNRLYWYRQTLGQGPEFLTYFQNEAQLEKSRLLSDRFSAERPKGSFSTLEIQRTEQGDSAMYLCASSSGPETQYFGPGTRLLVL.

The CDR3 sequence: CASNNQADRGSYEQYF. CDR3 bases: TGTGCCAGCAACAACCAGGCCGACAGGGGCTCCTACGAGCAGTACTTC. The V gene is TRBV13, the J gene TRBJ2-7; 8 nucleotides align to TRBD1. The germline V gene has CDR1 PRHDT and CDR2 FYEKMQ (reference sequence). Trimming at V came to 7 bases and at J to 0 bases, leaving 11 bases not matched to a gene. CDR3 length: 16 residues.

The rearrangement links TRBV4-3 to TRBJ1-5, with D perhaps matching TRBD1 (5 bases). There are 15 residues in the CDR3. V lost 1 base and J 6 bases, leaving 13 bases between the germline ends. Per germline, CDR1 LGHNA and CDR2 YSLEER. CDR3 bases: TGCGCCAGCAGCCAAGGGAGGGGAGCGGGTCAGCCCCAGCATTTT. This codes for CASSQGRGAGQPQHF.

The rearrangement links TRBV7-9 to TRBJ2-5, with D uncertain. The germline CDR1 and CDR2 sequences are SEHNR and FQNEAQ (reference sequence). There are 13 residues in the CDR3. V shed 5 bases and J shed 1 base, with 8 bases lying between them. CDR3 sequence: CASSLPLQETQYF. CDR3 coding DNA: TGTGCCAGCAGCCTACCCCTCCAAGAGACCCAGTACTTC.

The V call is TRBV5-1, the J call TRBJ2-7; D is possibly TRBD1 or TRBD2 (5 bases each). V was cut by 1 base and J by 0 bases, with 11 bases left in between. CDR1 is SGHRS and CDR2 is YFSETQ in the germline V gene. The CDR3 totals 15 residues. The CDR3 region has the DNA TGCGCCAGCAGCTTGTATGCAGGGAGCTCCTACGAGCAGTACTTC. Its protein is CASSLYAGSSYEQYF.

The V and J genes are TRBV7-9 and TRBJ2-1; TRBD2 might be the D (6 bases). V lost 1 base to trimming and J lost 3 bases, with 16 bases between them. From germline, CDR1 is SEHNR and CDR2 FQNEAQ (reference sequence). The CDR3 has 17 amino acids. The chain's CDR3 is CASSLVLSSEHYNEQFF. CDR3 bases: TGTGCCAGCAGCTTAGTTCTGTCTAGCGAACACTACAATGAGCAGTTCTTC.

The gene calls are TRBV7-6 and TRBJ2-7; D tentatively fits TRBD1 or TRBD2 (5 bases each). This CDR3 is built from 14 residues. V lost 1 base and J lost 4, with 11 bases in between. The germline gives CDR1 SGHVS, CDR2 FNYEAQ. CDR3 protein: CASSLGGERYEQYF. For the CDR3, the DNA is TGTGCCAGCAGCTTAGGAGGGGAGCGGTACGAGCAGTACTTC.

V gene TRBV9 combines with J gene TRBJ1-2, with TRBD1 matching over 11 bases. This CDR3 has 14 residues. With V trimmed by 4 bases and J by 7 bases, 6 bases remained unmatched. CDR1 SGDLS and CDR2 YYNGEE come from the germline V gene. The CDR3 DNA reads TGTGCCAGCAGCCTCGGACAGGGGGCTTTTGGCTACACCTTC. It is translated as CASSLGQGAFGYTF.

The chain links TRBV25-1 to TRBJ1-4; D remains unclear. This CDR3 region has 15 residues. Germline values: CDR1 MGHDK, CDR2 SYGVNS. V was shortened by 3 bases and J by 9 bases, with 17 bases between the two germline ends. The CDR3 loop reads CASSEDPGRPQKLFF. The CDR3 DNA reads TGTGCCAGCAGTGAGGACCCGGGCAGGCCTCAAAAACTGTTTTTT.

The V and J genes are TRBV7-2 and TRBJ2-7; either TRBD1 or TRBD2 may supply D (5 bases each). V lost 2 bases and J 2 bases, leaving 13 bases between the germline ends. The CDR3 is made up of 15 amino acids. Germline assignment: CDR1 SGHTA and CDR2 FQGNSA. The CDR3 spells CASSLFVGETYEQYF. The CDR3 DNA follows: TGTGCCAGCAGCTTATTTGTAGGGGAGACCTACGAGCAGTACTTC. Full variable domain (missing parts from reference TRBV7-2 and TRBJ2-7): GAGVSQSPSNKVTEKGKDVELRCDPISGHTALYWYRQSLGQGLEFLIYFQGNSAPDKSGLPSDRFSAERTGGSVSTLTIQRTQQEDSAVYLCASSLFVGETYEQYFGPGTRLTVT.

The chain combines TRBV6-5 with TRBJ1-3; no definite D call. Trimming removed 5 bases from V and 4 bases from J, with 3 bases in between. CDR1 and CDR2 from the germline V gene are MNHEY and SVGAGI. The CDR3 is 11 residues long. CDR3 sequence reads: CASSKGNTIYF. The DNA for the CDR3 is TGTGCCAGCAGTAAGGGAAACACCATATATTTT.

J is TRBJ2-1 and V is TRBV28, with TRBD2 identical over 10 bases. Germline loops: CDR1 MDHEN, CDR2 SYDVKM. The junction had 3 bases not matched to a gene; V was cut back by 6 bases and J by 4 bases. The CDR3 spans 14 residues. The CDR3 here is CASSLLAGYNEQFF. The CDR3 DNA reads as TGTGCCAGCAGCCTACTAGCGGGATACAATGAGCAGTTCTTC.

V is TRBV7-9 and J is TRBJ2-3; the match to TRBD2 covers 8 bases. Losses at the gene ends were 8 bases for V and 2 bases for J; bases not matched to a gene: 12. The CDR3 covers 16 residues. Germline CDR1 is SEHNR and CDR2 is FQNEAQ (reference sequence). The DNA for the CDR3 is TGTGCCAGCTCTAGTGTTGTAGCGGGGTTCACAGATACGCAGTATTTT. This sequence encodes CASSSVVAGFTDTQYF.

CDR3 sequence reads: CASSLNPWDTGELFF. The CDR3 coding sequence is TGTGCCAGCAGCTTAAACCCTTGGGACACCGGGGAGCTGTTTTTT. The rearrangement uses TRBV11-2 and TRBJ2-2, with no clear D. This CDR3 spans 15 amino acids. Germline V CDR1 and CDR2: SGHAT, FQNNGV. V dropped 2 bases and J dropped 3 bases, with 10 bases sitting between them.

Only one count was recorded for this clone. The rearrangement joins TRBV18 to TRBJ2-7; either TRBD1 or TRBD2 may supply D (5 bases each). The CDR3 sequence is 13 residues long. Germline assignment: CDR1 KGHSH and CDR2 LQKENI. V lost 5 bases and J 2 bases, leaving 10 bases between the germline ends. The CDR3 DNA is TGTGCCAGCTCAGCCGGGGCCGCCTACGAGCAGTACTTC. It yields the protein CASSAGAAYEQYF. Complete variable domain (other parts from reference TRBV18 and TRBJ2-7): NAGVMQNPRHLVRRRGQEARLRCSPMKGHSHVYWYRQLPEEGLKFMVYLQKENIIDESGMPKERFSAEFPKEGPSILRIQQVVRGDSAAYFCASSAGAAYEQYFGPGTRLTVT.

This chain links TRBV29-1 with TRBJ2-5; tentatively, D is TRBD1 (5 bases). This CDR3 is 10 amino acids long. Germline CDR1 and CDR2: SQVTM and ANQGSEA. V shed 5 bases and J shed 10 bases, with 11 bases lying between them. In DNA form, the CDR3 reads TGCAGCGTTTACACAGGAGACCAGTACTTC. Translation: CSVYTGDQYF.

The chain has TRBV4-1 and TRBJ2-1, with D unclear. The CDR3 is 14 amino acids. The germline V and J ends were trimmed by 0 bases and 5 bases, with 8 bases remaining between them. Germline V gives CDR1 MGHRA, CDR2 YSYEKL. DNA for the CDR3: TGCGCCAGCAGCCAAGAACGTACCGACAATGAGCAGTTCTTC. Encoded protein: CASSQERTDNEQFF.

The CDR3, as DNA: TGTGCCAGCTCACCGGCCGGGACCTCGTACAATGAGCAGTTCTTC. Its translation is CASSPAGTSYNEQFF. The chain uses TRBV18 and TRBJ2-1, with D possibly being TRBD1 or TRBD2 (5 bases each). The CDR3 consists of 15 residues. Per the germline V gene, CDR1 is KGHSH and CDR2 is LQKENI. The germline V and J ends were trimmed by 3 bases and 4 bases, with 13 bases remaining between them. Supplemented by reference TRBV18 and TRBJ2-1, the full variable domain reads NAGVMQNPRHLVRRRGQEARLRCSPMKGHSHVYWYRQLPEEGLKFMVYLQKENIIDESGMPKERFSAEFPKEGPSILRIQQVVRGDSAAYFCASSPAGTSYNEQFFGPGTRLTVL.

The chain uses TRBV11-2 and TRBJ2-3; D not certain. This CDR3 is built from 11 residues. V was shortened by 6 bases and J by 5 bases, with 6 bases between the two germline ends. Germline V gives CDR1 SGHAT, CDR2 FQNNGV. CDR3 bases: TGTGCCAGCAGTTACGGAGATACGCAGTATTTT. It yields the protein CASSYGDTQYF.

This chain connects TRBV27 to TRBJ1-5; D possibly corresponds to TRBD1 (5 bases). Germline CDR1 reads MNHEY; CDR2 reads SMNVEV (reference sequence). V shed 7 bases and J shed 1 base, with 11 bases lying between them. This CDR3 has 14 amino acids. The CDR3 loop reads CASKDGQSNQPQHF. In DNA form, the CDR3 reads TGTGCCAGCAAGGACGGACAAAGCAATCAGCCCCAGCATTTT.